Listed below are T cell receptor beta chains from one sample, sequenced in a study of OX40 agonist ivuxolimab in advanced cancers. Some clones are missing from TCRdb's copy, which holds only in-frame ones; the method was immunoSEQ multiplex PCR. The sample holds 35,000 or so clones, around nine tenths seen once. This sample comprised CD4+ or CD8+ T cells sorted from blood, obtained in a trial of the OX40 agonist ivuxolimab. The receptors were sampled from an adult with an advanced solid tumor such as melanoma, head and neck, liver or kidney cancer. The CDR3 runs from the conserved cysteine through the conserved F or W. D genes are given only for firm matches. For some rows the clone size is stated as once, few or many, or as a class when expanded; others skip it.

D gene	clone size	J gene	V gene	CDR3 DNA	CDR3 protein
-	-	TRBJ1-3	TRBV4-1	TGCGCCAGCAGCCATCCGATTGGTCAGTGGCCCTCTGGAAACACCATATATTTT	CASSHPIGQWPSGNTIYF
-	-	TRBJ1-2	TRBV7-2	TGTGCCAGCAGCGTTAACAGGGCTGGCTATGGCTACACCTTC	CASSVNRAGYGYTF
-	-	TRBJ1-5	TRBV19	TGTGCCAGTAGTATTAGTACCCCAAGCAATCAGCCCCAGCATTTT	CASSISTPSNQPQHF
-	-	TRBJ2-7	TRBV14	TGTGCCAGCAGCCAAGTCTCTGGTGGTAACGAGCAGTACTTC	CASSQVSGGNEQYF
-	-	TRBJ2-2	TRBV5-1	TGCGCCAGCAGCTTACCTTTACAGGGATCGGGTGACGGGGAGCTGTTTTTT	CASSLPLQGSGDGELFF
-	-	TRBJ1-1	TRBV6-5	TGTGCCAGCAGTCGCCACACGAACACTGAAGCTTTCTTT	CASSRHTNTEAFF
TRBD2	-	TRBJ2-7	TRBV18	TGTGCCAGCTCACCACCGTCAGGATTAGTAGCGGGGGAGCAGTACTTC	CASSPPSGLVAGEQYF
TRBD1	-	TRBJ1-1	TRBV4-2	TGTGCCAGCAGCCAAGAGGGACAGGGGAACACTGAAGCTTTCTTT	CASSQEGQGNTEAFF
-	-	TRBJ2-7	TRBV18	TGTGCCAGCTTAGTACAGGAGGGGAGCGAGCAGTACTTC	CASLVQEGSEQYF
-	-	TRBJ1-2	TRBV29-1	TGCAGCGTAAAGAGCACAGAGCCAATTAACTATGGCTACACCTTC	CSVKSTEPINYGYTF
TRBD2	-	TRBJ2-3	TRBV11-1	TGTGCCAGCAGCTCCAGACTAGCGGGATCCACAGATACGCAGTATTTT	CASSSRLAGSTDTQYF
TRBD1	-	TRBJ1-2	TRBV11-1	TGTGCCAGCAGCTCACGACAGGGGCTCTGGGATGGCTACACCTTC	CASSSRQGLWDGYTF
-	-	TRBJ1-4	TRBV19	TGTGCCAGTACGGGGGGCCCCGCAACTAATGAAAAACTGTTTTTT	CASTGGPATNEKLFF
-	-	TRBJ1-1	TRBV18	TGTGCCAGCTCACCACCCAACACTGAAGCTTTCTTT	CASSPPNTEAFF
TRBD2	once	TRBJ2-3	TRBV7-3	TGTGCCAGCAGCTTAGGGACTAGCGGGAGCGCAGATACGCAGTATTTT	CASSLGTSGSADTQYF
TRBD1	-	TRBJ1-2	TRBV19	TGTGCCACCGCGGCCAGGGGGCAAAGGAACTATGGCTACACCTTC	CATAARGQRNYGYTF
-	-	TRBJ2-7	TRBV30	TGTGCCTGGAGGGGGACTGGAGGATGGCAGTACTTC	CAWRGTGGWQYF
-	-	TRBJ2-1	TRBV30	TGTGCCTGGGATCAGTACAATGAGCAGTTCTTC	CAWDQYNEQFF
-	-	TRBJ1-6	TRBV30	TGTGCCTGGAGTGTCGGGCAGGGGCGGTCACCCCTCCACTTT	CAWSVGQGRSPLHF
-	-	TRBJ1-2	TRBV5-6	TGTGCCAGCAGCTTCGCGCCACCCGGCCCCCCTAACTATGGCTACACCTTC	CASSFAPPGPPNYGYTF
-	-	TRBJ1-2	TRBV9	TGTGCCAGCAGCTCCTCCGACGCCTATGGCTACACCTTC	CASSSSDAYGYTF
TRBD2	-	TRBJ2-1	TRBV28	TGTGCCAGCAATCAAGCGGGAGGGCAGGATGAGCAGTTCTTC	CASNQAGGQDEQFF
-	-	TRBJ2-3	TRBV11-2	TGTGCCAGCAGCTTAGTGAGGTTAGATACGCAGTATTTT	CASSLVRLDTQYF
-	once	TRBJ2-6	TRBV28	TGTGCCAGCAGTTTTGCGGGATCCGGGGCCAACGTCCTGACTTTC	CASSFAGSGANVLTF
-	-	TRBJ2-2	TRBV7-9	TGTGCCAGCAGTCGAGGTTTCAGGGACACCGGGGAGCTGTTTTTT	CASSRGFRDTGELFF
-	few	TRBJ2-1	TRBV18	TGTGCCAGCTCACCACCGATGACCCCCGGAGGGCAGTTCTTC	CASSPPMTPGGQFF
TRBD2	-	TRBJ2-7	TRBV11-2	TGTGCCAGCAGCTTACAGGCTAGCGGGAGATACGAGCAGTACTTC	CASSLQASGRYEQYF
TRBD2	-	TRBJ2-1	TRBV9	TGTGCCAGCAGCGTAGGGCTAGCGGGACCGGGAGGCTACAATGAGCAGTTCTTC	CASSVGLAGPGGYNEQFF
TRBD1	once	TRBJ2-7	TRBV4-1	TGCGCCAGCAGCCAAGATCTGGACAGGGTTACCTCCTACGAGCAGTACTTC	CASSQDLDRVTSYEQYF
TRBD1	-	TRBJ2-2	TRBV19	TGTGCCAGTAGAAGAGGACAGGGGAACACCGGGGAGCTGTTTTTT	CASRRGQGNTGELFF
-	-	TRBJ1-2	TRBV13	TGTGCCAGCAGCTCCCTCGGCTGGGGGCAGAACTATGGCTACACCTTC	CASSSLGWGQNYGYTF
-	-	TRBJ1-2	TRBV5-1	TGCGCCAGCAGCCCGGTCTCAGGCGATGGCTACACCTTC	CASSPVSGDGYTF
-	-	TRBJ2-6	TRBV6-6	TGTGCCAGCAGTTACTCAGGTGGGGCCAACGTCCTGACTTTC	CASSYSGGANVLTF
TRBD1	-	TRBJ1-2	TRBV7-8	TGTGCCAGCAGCCCCGACAGGGGGGGTGGCTACACCTTC	CASSPDRGGGYTF
TRBD1	-	TRBJ1-5	TRBV30	TGTGCCTGGAGTTCCTCCGGGACAGGAATTTATAGCAATCAGCCCCAGCATTTT	CAWSSSGTGIYSNQPQHF
-	-	TRBJ2-5	TRBV19	TGTGCCAGTTCCGGCGGCACATTACGCCAAGAGACCCAGTACTTC	CASSGGTLRQETQYF
-	-	TRBJ2-5	TRBV28	TGTGCCAGCAGTCCCCCGGGACTTCAACAAGAGACCCAGTACTTC	CASSPPGLQQETQYF
TRBD1	-	TRBJ1-2	TRBV5-8	TGTGCCAGCAGCTTGCCGAGAGGACAGGGCTATGGCTACACCTTC	CASSLPRGQGYGYTF
-	-	TRBJ2-7	TRBV27	TGTGCCAGCAGACGCCCTGGGGGCGCCGGGGAGCAGTACTTC	CASRRPGGAGEQYF
TRBD1	-	TRBJ1-4	TRBV7-9	TGTGCCAGCAGCTTAATGACAGGGCTTGGGGAAAAACTGTTTTTT	CASSLMTGLGEKLFF
-	once	TRBJ1-5	TRBV7-9	TGTGCCAGCAGCCCGGGGATGGCTCAGCCCCAGCATTTT	CASSPGMAQPQHF
-	-	TRBJ2-1	TRBV10-1	TGCGCCAGCAGTATTTCCGGGACCGATGAGCAGTTCTTC	CASSISGTDEQFF
-	-	TRBJ2-1	TRBV7-8	TGTGCCAGCAGCTTAGAGTACCGGCAGTTGGGGGTAGAGCAGTTCTTC	CASSLEYRQLGVEQFF
-	-	TRBJ2-7	TRBV4-2	TGTGCCAGCAGCCAAGATCTAGACCGGGAGCAGTACTTC	CASSQDLDREQYF
TRBD1	-	TRBJ2-1	TRBV6-1	TGTGCCAGCAGTGACGACAGGGGGAAAGATGAGCAGTTCTTC	CASSDDRGKDEQFF
-	once	TRBJ1-1	TRBV4-3	TGCGCCAGCAGCCGAAAACAGGGTACTGAAGCTTTCTTT	CASSRKQGTEAFF
-	-	TRBJ1-1	TRBV6-1	TGTGCCAGCAGTGAAAGGGGGGTATCTGAAGCTTTCTTT	CASSERGVSEAFF
TRBD1	-	TRBJ1-4	TRBV19	TGTGCCAGTAGTTCGACCGGGACAGCATTTAATGAAAAACTGTTTTTT	CASSSTGTAFNEKLFF
-	-	TRBJ2-2	TRBV7-7	TGTGCTAGCAGCTCCAATCCCAGCGGGGAGCTGTTTTTT	CASSSNPSGELFF
-	-	TRBJ1-2	TRBV19	TGTGCCAGTACCCCCCGGGGTGAAGGGATCAAGGGCTACACCTTC	CASTPRGEGIKGYTF
-	-	TRBJ2-3	TRBV9	TGTGCCAGCAGTGAAGACACAGATACGCAGTATTTT	CASSEDTDTQYF
-	-	TRBJ2-7	TRBV7-9	TGTGCCAGCAGCTTAGCGGGGGGTACAAGGACCTACGAGCAGTACTTC	CASSLAGGTRTYEQYF
-	-	TRBJ2-3	TRBV27	TGTGCCAGCAGTTGGCAGGAAGATAGCACCACGCAGTATTTT	CASSWQEDSTTQYF
TRBD1	-	TRBJ1-2	TRBV28	TGTGCCAGCAACCAGGGGGCAAGTGGCTACACCTTC	CASNQGASGYTF
-	once	TRBJ2-1	TRBV30	TGTGCCTGGAGTGGAGGGAGTGGTGAGCAGTTCTTC	CAWSGGSGEQFF
TRBD1	-	TRBJ2-6	TRBV19	TGTGCCAGTAGTATCGACAGGGGGAACTTACCTGGGGCCAACGTCCTGACTTTC	CASSIDRGNLPGANVLTF
TRBD1	-	TRBJ1-1	TRBV6-6	TGTGCCAGCATACAGGGGACTGAAGCTTTCTTT	CASIQGTEAFF
-	-	TRBJ1-4	TRBV5-5	TGTGCCAGCAGCTCGTGGGGCGATAATGAAAAACTGTTTTTT	CASSSWGDNEKLFF
-	-	TRBJ1-4	TRBV7-7	TGTGCTAGCAGCTCGGTCCATAATGAAAAACTGTTTTTT	CASSSVHNEKLFF